This TCR beta chain was retrieved from a study of PD-L1 blockade in urothelial cancer. Background on the study: Male patients with bladder-origin urothelial cancer numbered about nine tenths of the roughly 29. Reported median T cell count for blood samples was more than 110,000.

Specified time point: pretreatment peripheral blood. Each patient supplied 1 to 8 pretreatment and on-treatment samples. Germline V gene lookup returns CDR1 SEHNR and CDR2 FQNEAQ (reference sequence). Trimming at V came to 0 bases and at J to 7 bases, leaving 9 bases not matched to a gene. The CDR3 loop spans 16 amino acids. Synthetically made TCR analog templates were put into each PCR as spikes. TCRdb's copy holds only in-frame clones and misses some; the assay was immunoSEQ multiplex PCR. The sample carries around 79,000 clones, over 80% recorded once. The source material was PBMCs, sampled around atezolizumab (anti-PD-L1) treatment. The clonotype was recovered from a man in his forties with urothelial cancer. This chain uses TRBV7-9 with TRBJ2-4, with 7 nucleotides matching TRBD2. The CDR3 protein is CASSLAGLSGGNIQYF. CDR3 sequence (DNA): TGTGCCAGCAGCTTAGCTGGCCTGTCGGGGGGTAACATTCAGTACTTC. The variable domain in full, completed from reference TRBV7-9 and TRBJ2-4, reads DTGVSQNPRHKITKRGQNVTFRCDPISEHNRLYWYRQTLGQGPEFLTYFQNEAQLEKSRLLSDRFSAERPKGSFSTLEIQRTEQGDSAMYLCASSLAGLSGGNIQYFGAGTRLSVL.